This record looks at one T cell receptor (beta chain) sequence and its context. Its antigen is as yet unknown. This CDR3 is built from 15 residues. In germline, CDR1 is SEHNR, CDR2 FQNEAQ (reference sequence). These data come from a study of CXCR3-negative and CXCR3-positive naive CD8 T cells. Regarding the study as a whole: Hydrophobicity of TRB CDR3s was greater in CXCR3-positive naive cells than in CXCR3-negative naive cells.

5' RACE that incorporated UMI labels was used to prepare the TRB cDNA libraries. TCRdb processed the 5' RACE reads again and assigns one entry to each CDR3 protein, with no DNA. In all, the sample yields 150,000 to 170,000 distinct CDR3 sequences. The sequence came from a human donor in good health. Some clones in this sample may be carry-over from other donors' samples. Material for sequencing was naive CXCR3+ CD8+ T cells from blood. Subset reported: CD45RO-CCR7+CD27+CD95- naive CD8+ T cells expressing CXCR3 (TNR3+). The rearrangement links TRBV7-9 to TRBJ1-1. The CDR3 sequence is CASSLGAGPVIEAFF.